The 14 T cell receptor beta chains below all came from one sample that was sequenced in a study of blood T cells in healthy people across ages. Together with a sample-barcoded 5' primer, a J-beta primer mix was included in a second PCR lasting roughly 6 to 12 cycles. TCRdb re-called the 5' RACE reads through MiXCR, storing one row per CDR3 protein. Among some 900,000 distinct CDR3 sequences listed, around 26% were seen once. Sequencing used blood. These receptors all come from a woman of 80 years or more in good health.

This clonotype was observed a handful of times. A much larger clone is a single base away; this may be a read error. The genes are TRBV24-1 and TRBJ2-1; 11 bases line up with TRBD2. V gave up 0 bases and J gave up 13 bases; unmatched junction bases: 22. This CDR3 spans 20 amino acids. In germline, CDR1 is KGHDR, CDR2 SFDVKD. CDR3 nucleotide sequence: TGTGCCACCAGTGATTTGGTCCGGGGACCTAGCGGGGGGCCACAATGGTCCCAGTTCTTC. Translation: CATSDLVRGPSGGPQWSQFF.

This clonotype was seen repeatedly, ten times or more. V usage is TRBV3-1 and J usage is TRBJ1-2, with 9 bases identical to TRBD1. The V gene's germline CDR1 is LGHDT and CDR2 YNNKEL (reference sequence). The CDR3 extends over 15 amino acids. V shed 3 bases and J 7 bases; nucleotides not matched to a gene: 9. CDR3 sequence reads: CASSQAGQGLVGYTF. DNA for the CDR3: TGTGCCAGCAGCCAGGCAGGACAGGGGCTTGTTGGCTACACCTTC.

This clonotype was seen repeatedly, ten times or more. The chain carries TRBV4-3 and TRBJ2-6; a weak D match, TRBD2 (6 bases). The length of the CDR3 is 18 residues. V lost 5 bases to trimming and J lost 2 bases, with 19 bases between them. The V gene's germline CDR1 is LGHNA and CDR2 YSLEER. As DNA, the CDR3 is TGCGCCAGCAGCACAGAGCCCCCCGGGGGAGCTGGGGCCAACGTCCTGACTTTC. Translation gives CASSTEPPGGAGANVLTF.

In its sample, this clonotype was seen many times. The gene calls are TRBV7-2 and TRBJ2-3, with 16 bases aligning to TRBD2. V trimming: 4 bases; J trimming: 1 base; junction bases outside the gene matches: 8. This CDR3 contains 19 residues. Germline V gives CDR1 SGHTA, CDR2 FQGNSA. The CDR3 DNA follows: TGTGCCAGCAGCTCCCCTGGGACTAGCGGGGGGGAGGGCACAGATACGCAGTATTTT. It is translated as CASSSPGTSGGEGTDTQYF.

This clonotype has just a few counts. The genes are TRBV6-6 and TRBJ1-2, with 9 bases that match TRBD1. The CDR3 has 14 residues. CDR1 and CDR2 from the germline V gene are MNHNY and SVGAGI (reference sequence). V was pared by 7 bases and J by 3 bases, with 6 bases of the junction left unmatched. CDR3 in amino acids: CASNTGGIDYGYTF. The CDR3 nucleotides are TGTGCCAGCAACACAGGGGGCATCGACTATGGCTACACCTTC.

This clonotype showed up many times. V and J are TRBV7-9 and TRBJ1-4; the D gene is possibly TRBD1 (5 bases). Germline CDR1 SEHNR, CDR2 FQNEAQ (reference sequence). The CDR3 sequence is 16 residues long. V was clipped by 6 bases and J by 0 bases, with 14 bases between them. CDR3 loop: CASSSRTLSTNEKLFF. The DNA for the CDR3 is TGTGCCAGCAGTTCAAGGACACTATCAACTAATGAAAAACTGTTTTTT.

The rearrangement uses TRBV2 and TRBJ1-4, with D uncertain. Per germline, CDR1 SNHLY and CDR2 FYNNEI. V was shortened by 3 bases and J by 10 bases, with 9 bases between the two germline ends. The CDR3 consists of 12 residues. The CDR3 DNA reads TGTGCCAGCAGTGAGGGAACAGCAAAACTGTTTTTT. Protein: CASSEGTAKLFF.

This clonotype has at least ten counts. The genes are TRBV20-1 and TRBJ2-5; possibly TRBD2 for D (6 bases). This CDR3 is built from 13 residues. Germline V gene data show CDR1 as DFQATT and CDR2 as SNEGSKA (reference sequence). V lost 3 bases and J 7 bases, leaving 15 bases between the germline ends. DNA for the CDR3: TGCAGTGCTAGCCGGGCGGGGTGGGTGACCCAGTACTTC. Translation gives CSASRAGWVTQYF.

This clonotype has ten or more counts. V and J are TRBV14 and TRBJ2-1; 7 bases align to TRBD2. The CDR3 loop spans 15 amino acids. From germline, CDR1 is SGHDN and CDR2 FVKESK. V gave up 4 bases and J gave up 6 bases; unmatched junction bases: 9. In nucleotides, the CDR3 is TGTGCCAGCAGCCTCCTATCGACTAGCCCCAATGAGCAGTTCTTC. This gives the protein CASSLLSTSPNEQFF. The entire variable domain, with the rest obtained from reference TRBV14 and TRBJ2-1, is as follows: EAGVTQFPSHSVIEKGQTVTLRCDPISGHDNLYWYRRVMGKEIKFLLHFVKESKQDESGMPNNRFLAERTGGTYSTLKVQPAELEDSGVYFCASSLLSTSPNEQFFGPGTRLTVL.

This clonotype occurred once. The junction differs from germline at one of its ends, possibly a read error. This chain connects TRBV7-9 to TRBJ2-7, with D hard to call. The length of the CDR3 is 14 residues. In germline, CDR1 is SEHNR, CDR2 FQNEAQ (reference sequence). The CDR3 protein is CTSSSSQLSYEQYF. In nucleotides, the CDR3 is TGTACCAGCAGCTCCTCCCAGCTCTCCTACGAGCAGTACTTC.

This clonotype was seen ten or more times. The rearrangement joins TRBV2 to TRBJ2-5; 7 nucleotides line up with TRBD2. Trimming cost V 6 bases and J 5 bases; bases outside gene matches: 3. This CDR3 spans 12 amino acids. In germline, CDR1 is SNHLY, CDR2 FYNNEI. The CDR3 DNA is TGTGCCAGCAGGGGACTATCGGAGACCCAGTACTTC. It is translated as CASRGLSETQYF.

V is TRBV6-2 or TRBV6-3 and J is TRBJ2-2; D gene uncertain. This CDR3 has 13 amino acids. Trimming left V 7 bases short and J 0 bases short, with 6 bases between. The germline gives CDR1 MNHEY, CDR2 SVGEGT. The CDR3 DNA reads TGTGCCAGCACCCACTCGAACACCGGGGAGCTGTTTTTT. It specifies CASTHSNTGELFF.

The chain couples TRBV12-3 or TRBV12-4 to TRBJ1-1; perhaps TRBD1 as D (6 bases). The V gene lost 6 bases and the J gene lost 1 base, with 21 bases spanning the gap. This CDR3 region has 17 residues. CDR3 sequence: CASSSFGTRVTNTEAFF. Written as DNA, the CDR3 is TGTGCCAGCAGCTCCTTTGGGACAAGAGTTACGAACACTGAAGCTTTCTTT.

This chain links TRBV7-9 with TRBJ2-3; D possibly corresponds to TRBD2 (5 bases). Trimming stripped 5 bases from V and 4 bases from J, with 16 bases between. Germline assignment: CDR1 SEHNR and CDR2 FQNEAQ (reference sequence). This CDR3 is built from 15 residues. CDR3 DNA: TGTGCCAGCAGCCGGAACCGGGGTGCCCCAGATACGCAGTATTTT. The encoded protein is CASSRNRGAPDTQYF.